These 13 T cell receptor beta chains were sequenced from one sample in a study of shared clonotypes between healthy human individuals (dated by TCRdb to 2020 to 2021). The library relied on the immunoSEQ multiplex PCR assay. Sourced from immuneACCESS, this table was stored by TCRdb with only in-frame sequences that have V and J called. A share of the clones is absent; for the studies checked, an unresolved V gene accounts for under half, and the remainder has no known explanation. Recorded for this sample are fewer than 1.4 million clones; around 78% of them occurred a single time. Of the sample, around 0.6% falls within the top ten clones. What was sequenced was memory CD4+ T cells from PBMCs. Interpreted using the paper, the cell subset or site label stands for: CD45RA-negative fraction. The receptors stem from a man between 18 and 29 years old in good health. Some clones in this sample may be carry-over from other donors' samples.

In regard to this clone: A much larger clone differs from this one at a single base, so this may be a read error. The chain recombines TRBV4-3 with TRBJ2-7; 7 nucleotides align to TRBD1. The CDR3 runs 15 residues. The germline gives CDR1 LGHNA, CDR2 YSLEER. Trimming at V came to 1 base and at J to 3 bases, leaving 6 bases not matched to a gene. For the CDR3, the DNA is TGCGCCAGCAGCCAAGGCTCCGCAGGGGGCTACGAGCAGTACTTC. Residues: CASSQGSAGGYEQYF.

This chain uses TRBV29-1 with TRBJ2-5, with 9 bases that match TRBD1. The length of the CDR3 is 14 residues. Germline lookup yields CDR1 SQVTM and CDR2 ANQGSEA. V shed 4 bases and J 5 bases; nucleotides not matched to a gene: 8. The CDR3 DNA follows: TGCAGCGTTGGGGTGGGACAGGGAAGGGAGACCCAGTACTTC. Encoded protein: CSVGVGQGRETQYF. Using reference TRBV29-1 and TRBJ2-5 for the parts outside the CDR3, the full variable domain is SAVISQKPSRDICQRGTSLTIQCQVDSQVTMMFWYRQQPGQSLTLIATANQGSEATYESGFVIDKFPISRPNLTFSTLTVSNMSPEDSSIYLCSVGVGQGRETQYFGPGTRLLVL.

The J gene is TRBJ2-3, the V gene TRBV10-3; 7 bases are shared with TRBD1. The CDR3 totals 13 residues. The V and J ends lost 11 bases and 1 base, in that order; junction bases with no gene match: 6. CDR1 and CDR2 from the germline V gene are ENHRY and SYGVKD. The DNA for the CDR3 is TGTGCCTCTCAGGGGGTACGCACAGATACGCAGTATTTT. This translates into CASQGVRTDTQYF.

J is TRBJ1-5 and V is TRBV28, with 9 positions matching TRBD1. The CDR3 loop spans 19 amino acids. V lost 6 bases to trimming and J lost 0 bases; unmatched junction nucleotides: 15. CDR1 and CDR2 (germline): MDHEN, SYDVKM. The CDR3 sequence: CASSRGRTGASSSNQPQHF. CDR3 nucleotide sequence: TGTGCCAGCAGCAGGGGGAGGACAGGGGCCTCAAGTAGCAATCAGCCCCAGCATTTT.

This clone was seen a handful of times. The genes are TRBV6-1 and TRBJ2-7; 7 bases agree with TRBD1. The CDR3 length is 14 residues. V shed 6 bases, J shed 4 bases, and the junction held 9 bases outside the gene matches. In germline, CDR1 is MNHNS, CDR2 SASEGT. As DNA, the CDR3 is TGTGCCAGCAGCTACGACAGGGTTTATTACGAGCAGTACTTC. Translating gives CASSYDRVYYEQYF.

The CDR3 sequence: CASRLAGVGYEQYF. The CDR3 bases are TGTGCCAGCAGACTAGCGGGAGTGGGGTACGAGCAGTACTTC. V gene TRBV28 combines with J gene TRBJ2-7, with 11 bases aligning to TRBD2. The germline V gene encodes CDR1 MDHEN and CDR2 SYDVKM. V trimming: 6 bases; J trimming: 4 bases; junction bases outside the gene matches: 5. The CDR3 covers 14 residues.

The V call is TRBV6-6, the J call TRBJ2-7; 7 bases fit TRBD1. V lost 2 bases to trimming and J lost 2 bases; unmatched junction nucleotides: 6. Germline V gene data show CDR1 as MNHNY and CDR2 as SVGAGI (reference sequence). The CDR3 length is 15 residues. The CDR3 nucleotides read TGTGCCAGCAGTTACGGGACAGCACTGACCTACGAGCAGTACTTC. It translates to CASSYGTALTYEQYF.

The J gene is TRBJ2-7, the V gene TRBV4-3, with 9 bases lining up with TRBD1. Per germline, CDR1 LGHNA and CDR2 YSLEER. Germline trimming cut 4 bases from V and 7 bases from J; bases unmatched to any gene: 20. This CDR3 contains 18 residues. CDR3 protein: CASSLALPTGGQPWEQYF. The CDR3 DNA sequence: TGCGCCAGCAGCCTCGCCCTTCCGACAGGGGGTCAACCGTGGGAGCAGTACTTC.

The chain uses TRBV7-9 and TRBJ2-5; 12 bases fit TRBD1. This CDR3 comprises 17 residues. The V segment lost 5 bases and the J segment 1 base; nucleotides outside the gene matches: 8. From germline, CDR1 is SEHNR and CDR2 FQNEAQ (reference sequence). CDR3 in amino acids: CASSPTTGQGAQETQYF. The DNA of the CDR3 is TGTGCCAGCAGCCCAACTACGGGACAGGGGGCCCAAGAGACCCAGTACTTC.

This clone was counted between two and nine times. This rearrangement joins TRBV5-6 to TRBJ1-2, with 8 nucleotides matching TRBD1. Germline-derived CDR1 and CDR2 are SGHDT and YYEEEE. Trimming removed 5 bases from V and 8 bases from J; junction bases left unmatched: 5. This CDR3 region has 12 residues. This CDR3 reads CASRKDRGGYTF. CDR3 DNA: TGTGCCAGCAGAAAAGACAGGGGCGGCTACACCTTC.

As regards this clone: A junction boundary mismatches the germline segment, possibly from a read error. The J gene is TRBJ2-6, the V gene TRBV19; possible D gene TRBD1, 5 bases. Germline V gene sequence: CDR1 LNHDA, CDR2 SQIVND (reference sequence). The length of the CDR3 is 15 residues. DNA of the CDR3: TGTGCCGGTAGTGTTACAGGCTCTGGGGCCAACGTCCTGACTTTC. Encoded protein: CAGSVTGSGANVLTF.

Remarks on this clone: A much larger clonotype is one base distant, so this may be a read error. This sample also contains other DNA sequences that code for the same CDR3. This chain joins TRBV29-1 and TRBJ2-5; 10 bases line up with TRBD2. V shed 3 bases and J 0 bases; nucleotides not matched to a gene: 4. The CDR3 spans 15 residues. Germline lookup yields CDR1 SQVTM and CDR2 ANQGSEA. CDR3 sequence (DNA): TGCAGCGTTGAGGGGACTAGCGTGGACCAAGAGACCCAGTACTTC. It specifies CSVEGTSVDQETQYF.

CDR3 sequence (DNA): TGTGCCAGCAGCCGGGCTAGCGGGATCTCGGGTGAGCAGTTCTTC. Translation gives CASSRASGISGEQFF. The chain couples TRBV9 to TRBJ2-1; TRBD2 matches 9 bases. CDR3 size: 15 residues. The trim removed 4 bases at V and 9 bases at J, leaving 11 bases unmatched. Per germline, CDR1 SGDLS and CDR2 YYNGEE. The full variable domain, completed using reference TRBV9 and TRBJ2-1, is DSGVTQTPKHLITATGQRVTLRCSPRSGDLSVYWYQQSLDQGLQFLIQYYNGEERAKGNILERFSAQQFPDLHSELNLSSLELGDSALYFCASSRASGISGEQFFGPGTRLTVL.